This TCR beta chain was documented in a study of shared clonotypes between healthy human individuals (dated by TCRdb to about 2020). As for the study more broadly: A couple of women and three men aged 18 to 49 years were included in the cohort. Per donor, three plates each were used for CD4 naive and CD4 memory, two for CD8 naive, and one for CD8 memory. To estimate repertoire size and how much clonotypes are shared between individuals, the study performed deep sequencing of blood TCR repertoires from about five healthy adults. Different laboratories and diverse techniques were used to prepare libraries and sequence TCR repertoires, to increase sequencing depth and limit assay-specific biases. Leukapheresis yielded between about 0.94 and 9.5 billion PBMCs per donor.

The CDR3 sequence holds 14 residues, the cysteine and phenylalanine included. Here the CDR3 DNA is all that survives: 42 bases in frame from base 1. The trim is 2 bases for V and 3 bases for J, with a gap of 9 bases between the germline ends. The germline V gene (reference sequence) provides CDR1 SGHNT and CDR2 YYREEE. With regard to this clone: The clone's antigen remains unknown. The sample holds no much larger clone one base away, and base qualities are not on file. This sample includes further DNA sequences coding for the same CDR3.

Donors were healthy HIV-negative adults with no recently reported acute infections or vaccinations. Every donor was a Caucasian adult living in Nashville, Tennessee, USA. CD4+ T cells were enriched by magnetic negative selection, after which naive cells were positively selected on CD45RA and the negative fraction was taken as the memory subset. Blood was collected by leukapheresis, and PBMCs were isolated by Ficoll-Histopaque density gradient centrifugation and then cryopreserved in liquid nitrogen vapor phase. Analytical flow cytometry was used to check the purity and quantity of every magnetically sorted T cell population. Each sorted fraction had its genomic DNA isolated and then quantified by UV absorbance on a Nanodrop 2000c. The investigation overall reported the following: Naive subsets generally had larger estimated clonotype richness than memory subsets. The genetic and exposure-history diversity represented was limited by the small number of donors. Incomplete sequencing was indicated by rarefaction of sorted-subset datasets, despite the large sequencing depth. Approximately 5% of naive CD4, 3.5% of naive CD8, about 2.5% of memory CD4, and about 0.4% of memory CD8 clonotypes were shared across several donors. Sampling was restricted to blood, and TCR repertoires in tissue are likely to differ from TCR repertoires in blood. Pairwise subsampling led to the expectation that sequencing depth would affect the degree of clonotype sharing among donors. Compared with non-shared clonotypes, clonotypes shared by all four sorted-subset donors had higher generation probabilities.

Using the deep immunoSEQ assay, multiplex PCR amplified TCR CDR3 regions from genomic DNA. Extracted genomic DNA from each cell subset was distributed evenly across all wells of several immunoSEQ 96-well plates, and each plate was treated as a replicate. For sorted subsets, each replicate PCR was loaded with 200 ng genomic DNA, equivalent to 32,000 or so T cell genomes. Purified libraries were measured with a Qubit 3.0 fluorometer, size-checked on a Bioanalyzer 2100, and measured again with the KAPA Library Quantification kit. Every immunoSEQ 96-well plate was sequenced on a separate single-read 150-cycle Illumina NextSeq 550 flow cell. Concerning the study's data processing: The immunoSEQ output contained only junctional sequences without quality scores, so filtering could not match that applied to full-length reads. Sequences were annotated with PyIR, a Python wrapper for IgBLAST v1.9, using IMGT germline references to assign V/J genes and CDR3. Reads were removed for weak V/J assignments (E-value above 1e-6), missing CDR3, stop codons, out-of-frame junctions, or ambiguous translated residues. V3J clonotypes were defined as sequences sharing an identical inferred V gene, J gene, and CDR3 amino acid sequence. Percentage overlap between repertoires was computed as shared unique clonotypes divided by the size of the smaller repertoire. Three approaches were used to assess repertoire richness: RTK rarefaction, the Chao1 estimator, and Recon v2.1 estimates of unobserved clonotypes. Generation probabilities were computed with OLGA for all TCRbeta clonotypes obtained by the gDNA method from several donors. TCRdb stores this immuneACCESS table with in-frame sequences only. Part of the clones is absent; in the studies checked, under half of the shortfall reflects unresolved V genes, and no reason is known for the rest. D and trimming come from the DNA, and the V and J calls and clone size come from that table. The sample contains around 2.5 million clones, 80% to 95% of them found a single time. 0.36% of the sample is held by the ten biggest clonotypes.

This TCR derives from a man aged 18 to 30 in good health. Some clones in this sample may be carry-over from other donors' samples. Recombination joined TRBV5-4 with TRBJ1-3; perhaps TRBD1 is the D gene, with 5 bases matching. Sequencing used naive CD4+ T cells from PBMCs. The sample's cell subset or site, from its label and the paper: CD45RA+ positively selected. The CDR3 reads CASSFQGSGNTIYF. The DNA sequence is TGTGCCAGCAGCTTTCAGGGAAGTGGAAACACCATATATTTT.